This entry is about one T cell receptor (beta chain). The sample holds a few counts of this clonotype. The antigen it binds to is not known. Base quality data are lacking; no much larger clone is found one base away. The sample comes from a study of CD8 T cells in ankylosing spondylitis (dated by TCRdb to 2016 to 2017). Turning to the overall study: T cell receptor beta repertoires were profiled in healthy donors and ankylosing spondylitis patients so that disease-linked TCR variants could be found. In total, the full study cohort was made up of 110 or so healthy donors and 25 ankylosing spondylitis patients. Peripheral blood samples were taken, and synovial fluid was additionally collected from ankylosing spondylitis patients.

The sequencer was an Illumina HiSeq 2500. TCR beta libraries were prepared by quantitative 5'-RACE with molecular barcodes. In the authors' own workflow: A new computational method, built on a probabilistic model of VDJ rearrangement, was used to identify disease-linked TCR variants. Using fastp trimming at Q25 and MiXCR clonotype assembly, TCRdb reanalyzed the public sequencing data and kept in-frame beta chains. Rows merge per CDR3 protein into single entries with the most common DNA and genes. TCRdb, not the authors, supplied the V and J calls. This sample comprises 200,000 to 250,000 distinct CDR3 sequences, 8% to 11% of them detected only once. About 2.5% of the sample is in the top ten clones. General study outcomes and caveats: Some motif variants were previously reported in synovial fluid and blood of reactive arthritis patients, suggesting common disease-initiation mechanisms. A CD8+ phenotype was shown by the disease-linked clones, which were found at relatively low frequencies in peripheral blood. According to the report, matched synovial fluid samples from ankylosing spondylitis patients were significantly enriched for the disease-linked clones. Blood from ankylosing spondylitis patients appeared to be characterized by a TCR beta motif composed of under 10 highly homologous amino acid variants.

The TCR sequence derives from a male donor with ankylosing spondylitis or in good health (not recorded which). Sequencing used blood, either unsorted or a sorted T cell fraction (not recorded which).

The DNA sequence is TGTGCCTGGAAAACTACGGCGGGCGGGGAGCTGTTTTTT. Its translation is CAWKTTAGGELFF. The sequence joins TRBV30 to TRBJ2-2; the D region possibly corresponds to TRBD2 (5 bases align). From the germline V gene (reference sequence), CDR1 is GTSNPN and CDR2 is SVGIG. The CDR3 spans 13 residues, from the cysteine through the phenylalanine. Only the CDR3 portion is preserved as DNA: 39 bases, with reading frame beginning at the first base. V and J lose 4 bases and 7 bases, and a span of 13 bases separates them.